Sequencing of this T cell receptor beta chain was carried out in a study of technical replicates of blood from several donors. The CDR3 is 14 residues long. Trimming cost V 1 base and J 3 bases, with 9 bases left between them. The germline V gene has CDR1 SGHTA and CDR2 FQGNSA. Clones were read by immunoSEQ multiplex PCR, and TCRdb kept only the in-frame ones, dropping some. In the table there are 50,000 to 70,000 clones, 86% of which are singletons. Sequences were obtained from PBMCs. This sequence was found in a human donor in good health. Some clones in this sample may be carry-over from other donors' samples. The chain uses TRBV7-2 and TRBJ1-2; TRBD1 might be the D (5 bases). CDR3 sequence: CASSLGAGDYGYTF. The CDR3 DNA reads TGTGCCAGCAGCTTAGGGGCGGGGGACTATGGCTACACCTTC. The entire variable domain, with the rest obtained from reference TRBV7-2 and TRBJ1-2, is as follows: GAGVSQSPSNKVTEKGKDVELRCDPISGHTALYWYRQSLGQGLEFLIYFQGNSAPDKSGLPSDRFSAERTGGSVSTLTIQRTQQEDSAVYLCASSLGAGDYGYTFGSGTRLTVV.